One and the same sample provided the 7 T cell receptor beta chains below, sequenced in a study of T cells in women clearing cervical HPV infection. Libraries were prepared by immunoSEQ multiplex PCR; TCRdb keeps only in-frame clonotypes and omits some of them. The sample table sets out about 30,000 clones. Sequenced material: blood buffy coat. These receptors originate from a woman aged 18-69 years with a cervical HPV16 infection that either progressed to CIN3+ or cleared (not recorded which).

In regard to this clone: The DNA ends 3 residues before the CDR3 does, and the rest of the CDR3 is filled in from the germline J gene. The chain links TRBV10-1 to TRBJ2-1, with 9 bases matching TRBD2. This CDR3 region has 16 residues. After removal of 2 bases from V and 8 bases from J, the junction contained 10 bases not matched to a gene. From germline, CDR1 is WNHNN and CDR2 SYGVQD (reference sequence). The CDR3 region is CASSEKRLAGYDEQFF. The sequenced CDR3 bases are TGCGCCAGCAGTGAGAAACGGCTAGCGGGATATGATGAG.

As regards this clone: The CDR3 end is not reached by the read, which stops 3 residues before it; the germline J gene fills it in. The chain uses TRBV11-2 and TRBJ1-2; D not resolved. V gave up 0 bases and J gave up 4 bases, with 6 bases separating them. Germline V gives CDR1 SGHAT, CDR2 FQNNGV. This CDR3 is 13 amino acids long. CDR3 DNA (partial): TGTGCCAGCAGCTTAGACGCAGGCTATGGC. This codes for CASSLDAGYG. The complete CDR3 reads CASSLDAGYGYTF.

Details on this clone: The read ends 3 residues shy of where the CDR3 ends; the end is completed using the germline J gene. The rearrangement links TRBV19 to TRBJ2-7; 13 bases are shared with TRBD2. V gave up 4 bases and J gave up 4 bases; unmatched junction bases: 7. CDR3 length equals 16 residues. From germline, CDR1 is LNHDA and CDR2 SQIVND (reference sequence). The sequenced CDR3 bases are TGTGCCAGTAGTACCCAACTAGCGGGGGGGCCATACGAG. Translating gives CASSTQLAGGPYE. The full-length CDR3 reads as CASSTQLAGGPYEQYF.

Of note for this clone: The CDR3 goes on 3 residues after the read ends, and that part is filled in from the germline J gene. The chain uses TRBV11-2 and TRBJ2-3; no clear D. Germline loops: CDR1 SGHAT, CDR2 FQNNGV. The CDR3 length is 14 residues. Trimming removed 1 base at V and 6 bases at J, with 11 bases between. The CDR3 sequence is CASSLGAPADTQYF. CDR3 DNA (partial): TGTGCCAGCAGCTTAGGGGCCCCGGCGGATACG.

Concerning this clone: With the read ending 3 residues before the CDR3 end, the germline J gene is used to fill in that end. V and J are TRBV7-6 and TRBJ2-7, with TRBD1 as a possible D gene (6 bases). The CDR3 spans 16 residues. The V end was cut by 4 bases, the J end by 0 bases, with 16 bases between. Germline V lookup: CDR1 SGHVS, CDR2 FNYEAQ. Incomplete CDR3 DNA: TGTGCCAGCAGCTCTAGTACAGGGTTCAGCTCCTACGAG. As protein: CASSSSTGFSSYE. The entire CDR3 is CASSSSTGFSSYEQYF.

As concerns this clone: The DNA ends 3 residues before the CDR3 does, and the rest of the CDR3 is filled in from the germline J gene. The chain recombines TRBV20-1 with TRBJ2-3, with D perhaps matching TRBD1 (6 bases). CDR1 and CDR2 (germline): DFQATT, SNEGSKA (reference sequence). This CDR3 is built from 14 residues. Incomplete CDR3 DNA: TGCAGTGCCGTCCGGACAGATAGCAATCAGCCG. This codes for CSAVRTDSNQP. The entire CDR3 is CSAVRTDSNQPQYF.

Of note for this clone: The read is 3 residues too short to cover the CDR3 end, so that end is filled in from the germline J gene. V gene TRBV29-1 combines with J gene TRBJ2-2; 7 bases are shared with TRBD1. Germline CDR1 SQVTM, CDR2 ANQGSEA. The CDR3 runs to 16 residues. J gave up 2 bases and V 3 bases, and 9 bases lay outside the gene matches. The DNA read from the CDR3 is TGCAGCGTTGACCGCCTGGGGGACAGCAACACCGGGGAG. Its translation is CSVDRLGDSNTGE. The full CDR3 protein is CSVDRLGDSNTGELFF.